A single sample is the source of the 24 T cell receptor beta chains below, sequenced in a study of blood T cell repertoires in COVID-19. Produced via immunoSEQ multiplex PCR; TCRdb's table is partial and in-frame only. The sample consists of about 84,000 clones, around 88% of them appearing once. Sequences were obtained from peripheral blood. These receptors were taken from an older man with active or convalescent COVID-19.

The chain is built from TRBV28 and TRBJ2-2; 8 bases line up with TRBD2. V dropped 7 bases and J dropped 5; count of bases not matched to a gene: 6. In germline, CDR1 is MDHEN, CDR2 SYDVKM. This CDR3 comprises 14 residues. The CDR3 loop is CASKGLERTGELFF. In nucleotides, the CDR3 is TGTGCCAGCAAGGGACTAGAAAGGACCGGGGAGCTGTTTTTT.

The CDR3 protein is CASSLARVSDTQYF. In DNA form, the CDR3 reads TGTGCCAGCAGTCTTGCCCGAGTCTCAGATACGCAGTATTTT. V is TRBV6-5 and J is TRBJ2-3, with unresolved D. CDR1 and CDR2 from the germline V gene are MNHEY and SVGAGI. The CDR3 is made up of 14 amino acids. V lost 5 bases, J lost 4 bases, and 13 bases lay in between.

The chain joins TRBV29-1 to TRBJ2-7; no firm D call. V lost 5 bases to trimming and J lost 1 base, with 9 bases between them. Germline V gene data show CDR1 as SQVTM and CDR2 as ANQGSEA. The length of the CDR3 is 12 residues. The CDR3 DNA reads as TGCAGCGTTACTGAATTGTCCTACGAGCAGTACTTC. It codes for CSVTELSYEQYF.

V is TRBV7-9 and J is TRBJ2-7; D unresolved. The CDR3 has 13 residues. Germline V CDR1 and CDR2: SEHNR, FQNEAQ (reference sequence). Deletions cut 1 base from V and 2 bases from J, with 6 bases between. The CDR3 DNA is TGTGCCAGCAGCTTAGAAACAGCCTACGAGCAGTACTTC. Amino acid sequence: CASSLETAYEQYF.

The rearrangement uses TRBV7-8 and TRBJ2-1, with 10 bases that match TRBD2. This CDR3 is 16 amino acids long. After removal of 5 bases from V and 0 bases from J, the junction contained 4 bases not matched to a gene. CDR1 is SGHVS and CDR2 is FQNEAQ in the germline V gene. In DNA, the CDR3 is TGTGCCAGCAGCGAGTCTAGCGGGAGCTCCTACAATGAGCAGTTCTTC. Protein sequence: CASSESSGSSYNEQFF.

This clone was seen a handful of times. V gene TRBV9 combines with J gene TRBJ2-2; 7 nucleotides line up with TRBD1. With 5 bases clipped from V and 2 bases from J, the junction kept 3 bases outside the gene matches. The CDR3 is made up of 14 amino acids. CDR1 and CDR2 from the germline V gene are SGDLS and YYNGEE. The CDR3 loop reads CASRQGSNTGELFF. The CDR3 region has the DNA TGTGCCAGCAGACAGGGGAGTAACACCGGGGAGCTGTTTTTT.

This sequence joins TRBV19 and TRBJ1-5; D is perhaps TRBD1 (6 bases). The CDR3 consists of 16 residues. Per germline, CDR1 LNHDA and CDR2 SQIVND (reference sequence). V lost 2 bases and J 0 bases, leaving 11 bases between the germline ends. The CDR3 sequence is CASSIRDNYSNQPQHF. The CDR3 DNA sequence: TGTGCCAGTAGTATACGGGACAACTATAGCAATCAGCCCCAGCATTTT.

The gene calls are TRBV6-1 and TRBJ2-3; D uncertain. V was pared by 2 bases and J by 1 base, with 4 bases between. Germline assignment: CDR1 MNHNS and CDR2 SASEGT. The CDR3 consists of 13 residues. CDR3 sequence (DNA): TGTGCCAGCAGTGAAAGCCGCACAGATACGCAGTATTTT. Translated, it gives CASSESRTDTQYF.

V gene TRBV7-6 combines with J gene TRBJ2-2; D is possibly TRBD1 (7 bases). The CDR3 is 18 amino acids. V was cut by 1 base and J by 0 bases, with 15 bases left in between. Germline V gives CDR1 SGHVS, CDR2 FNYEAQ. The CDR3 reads CASSLGGAGTANTGELFF. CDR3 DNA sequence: TGTGCCAGCAGCTTAGGAGGGGCGGGGACAGCGAACACCGGGGAGCTGTTTTTT. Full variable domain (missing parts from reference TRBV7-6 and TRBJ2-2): GAGVSQSPRYKVTKRGQDVALRCDPISGHVSLYWYRQALGQGPEFLTYFNYEAQQDKSGLPNDRFSAERPEGSISTLTIQRTEQRDSAMYRCASSLGGAGTANTGELFFGEGSRLTVL.

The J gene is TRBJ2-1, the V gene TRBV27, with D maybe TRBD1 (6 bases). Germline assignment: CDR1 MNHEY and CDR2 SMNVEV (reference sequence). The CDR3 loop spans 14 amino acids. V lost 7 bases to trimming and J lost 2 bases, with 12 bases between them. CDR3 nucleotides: TGTGCCAGCACCCCTCGGACAGCCTACAATGAGCAGTTCTTC. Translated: CASTPRTAYNEQFF.

The CDR3, as DNA: TGTGCCAGCAGTCCGAGAAGACTAGCGAGCTCCTACAATGAGCAGTTCTTC. It is translated as CASSPRRLASSYNEQFF. The V gene is TRBV27, the J gene TRBJ2-1, with 8 bases fitting TRBD2. Germline V lookup: CDR1 MNHEY, CDR2 SMNVEV (reference sequence). The V gene end was trimmed by 5 bases and the J gene end by 0 bases; junction bases not matched to a gene: 9. The CDR3 is made up of 17 amino acids.

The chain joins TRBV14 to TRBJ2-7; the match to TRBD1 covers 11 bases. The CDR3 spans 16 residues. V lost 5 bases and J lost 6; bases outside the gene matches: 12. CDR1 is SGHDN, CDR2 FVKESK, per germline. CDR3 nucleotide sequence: TGTGCCAGCAGCAACACGAGAGGACAGGGGGCTATCGAGCAGTACTTC. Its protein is CASSNTRGQGAIEQYF.

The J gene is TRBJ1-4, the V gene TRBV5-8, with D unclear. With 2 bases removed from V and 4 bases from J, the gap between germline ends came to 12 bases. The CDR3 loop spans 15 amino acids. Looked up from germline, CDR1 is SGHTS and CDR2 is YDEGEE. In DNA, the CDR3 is TGTGCCAGCAGCTTCAACTTGGGAGTTAATGAAAAACTGTTTTTT. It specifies CASSFNLGVNEKLFF.

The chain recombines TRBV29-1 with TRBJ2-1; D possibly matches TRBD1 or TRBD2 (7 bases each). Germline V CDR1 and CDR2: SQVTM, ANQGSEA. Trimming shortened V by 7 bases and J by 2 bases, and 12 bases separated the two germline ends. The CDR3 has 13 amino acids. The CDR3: CSGGGGAYNEQFF. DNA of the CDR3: TGCAGCGGGGGAGGGGGCGCCTACAATGAGCAGTTCTTC.

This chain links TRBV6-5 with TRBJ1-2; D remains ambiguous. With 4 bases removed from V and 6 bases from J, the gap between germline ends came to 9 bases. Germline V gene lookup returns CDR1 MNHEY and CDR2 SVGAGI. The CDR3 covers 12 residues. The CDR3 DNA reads TGTGCCAGCAGTTCGGGATCAGATGGCTACACCTTC. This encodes CASSSGSDGYTF.

The CDR3 loop is CASSFSGGRTQYF. The DNA of the CDR3 is TGTGCCAGCAGCTTCTCTGGCGGTCGGACCCAGTACTTC. V usage is TRBV5-6 and J usage is TRBJ2-5, with no clear D. CDR3 length: 13 amino acids. V gave up 2 bases and J gave up 7 bases, with 12 bases separating them. Germline values: CDR1 SGHDT, CDR2 YYEEEE.

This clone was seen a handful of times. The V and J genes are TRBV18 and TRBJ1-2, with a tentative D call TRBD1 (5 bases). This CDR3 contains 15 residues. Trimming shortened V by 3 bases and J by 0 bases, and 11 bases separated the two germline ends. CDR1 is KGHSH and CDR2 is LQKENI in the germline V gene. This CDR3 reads CASSPGGNTNYGYTF. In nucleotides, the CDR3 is TGTGCCAGCTCACCGGGGGGTAACACTAACTATGGCTACACCTTC.

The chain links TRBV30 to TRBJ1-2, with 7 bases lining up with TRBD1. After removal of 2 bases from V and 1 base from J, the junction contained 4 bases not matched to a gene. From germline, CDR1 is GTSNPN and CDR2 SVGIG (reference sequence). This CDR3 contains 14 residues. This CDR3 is CAWSLTGNNYGYTF. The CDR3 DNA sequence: TGTGCCTGGAGTCTGACAGGGAATAACTATGGCTACACCTTC.

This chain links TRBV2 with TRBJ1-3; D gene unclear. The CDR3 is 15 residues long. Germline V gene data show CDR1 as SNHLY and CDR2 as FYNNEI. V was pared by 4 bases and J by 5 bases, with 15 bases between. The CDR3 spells CASSGGGWDRNTIYF. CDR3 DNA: TGTGCCAGCAGTGGTGGAGGCTGGGATCGAAACACCATATATTTT.

The CDR3 bases are TGTGCCAGCAGCCCAGGGGGCGCCTACTATGGCTACACCTTC. Translated, it gives CASSPGGAYYGYTF. The chain is built from TRBV11-2 and TRBJ1-2, with 8 bases lining up with TRBD1. This CDR3 is built from 14 residues. Germline V gene data show CDR1 as SGHAT and CDR2 as FQNNGV. Trimming took 5 bases from V and 3 from J; bases not matched to a gene: 5.

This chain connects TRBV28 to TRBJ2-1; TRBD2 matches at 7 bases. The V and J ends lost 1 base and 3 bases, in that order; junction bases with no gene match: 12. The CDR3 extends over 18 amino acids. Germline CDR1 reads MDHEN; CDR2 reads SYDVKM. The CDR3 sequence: CASSLSRSRDYHYNEQFF. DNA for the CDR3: TGTGCCAGCAGTTTATCACGTTCCCGGGACTACCACTACAATGAGCAGTTCTTC.

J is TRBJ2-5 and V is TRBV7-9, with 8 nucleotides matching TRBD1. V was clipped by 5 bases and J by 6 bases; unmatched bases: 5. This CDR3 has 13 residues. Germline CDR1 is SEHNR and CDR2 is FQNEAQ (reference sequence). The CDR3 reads CASSPRTGKTQYF. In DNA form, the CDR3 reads TGTGCCAGCAGCCCTCGGACAGGGAAGACCCAGTACTTC. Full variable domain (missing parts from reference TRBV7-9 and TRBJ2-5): DTGVSQNPRHKITKRGQNVTFRCDPISEHNRLYWYRQTLGQGPEFLTYFQNEAQLEKSRLLSDRFSAERPKGSFSTLEIQRTEQGDSAMYLCASSPRTGKTQYFGPGTRLLVL.

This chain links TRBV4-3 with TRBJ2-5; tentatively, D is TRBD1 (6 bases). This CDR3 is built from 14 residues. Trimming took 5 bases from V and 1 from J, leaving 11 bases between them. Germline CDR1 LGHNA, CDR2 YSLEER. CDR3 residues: CASSLQGCQETQYF. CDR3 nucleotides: TGCGCCAGCAGCTTACAGGGTTGCCAAGAGACCCAGTACTTC.

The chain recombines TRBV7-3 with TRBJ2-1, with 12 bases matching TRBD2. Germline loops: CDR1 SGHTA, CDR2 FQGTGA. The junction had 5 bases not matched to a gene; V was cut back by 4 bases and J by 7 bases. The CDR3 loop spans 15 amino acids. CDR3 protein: CASSSRTSGINEQFF. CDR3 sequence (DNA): TGTGCCAGCAGCTCCCGGACTAGCGGGATTAATGAGCAGTTCTTC. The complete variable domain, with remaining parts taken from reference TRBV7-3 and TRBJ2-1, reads GAGVSQTPSNKVTEKGKYVELRCDPISGHTALYWYRQSLGQGPEFLIYFQGTGAADDSGLPNDRFFAVRPEGSVSTLKIQRTERGDSAVYLCASSSRTSGINEQFFGPGTRLTVL.